This entry features one TCR beta chain sequence. Its antigen is currently unknown. Generated by immunoSEQ multiplex PCR, the TCRdb table keeps only in-frame clones and is missing some. Among about 61,000 clones listed, around 92% were seen once. CDR1 and CDR2 (germline): MNHNY, SVGAGI (reference sequence). The CDR3 extends over 13 amino acids. Trimming left V 6 bases short and J 1 base short, with 9 bases between. The data derive from a study of OX40 agonist ivuxolimab in advanced cancers. Findings of the study overall: CD4+ and CD8+ T cells in blood underwent clonal expansion by week 6 at 0.1 to 3.0 mg/kg.

The sample in question was CD4+ or CD8+ T cells sorted from blood, obtained in a trial of the OX40 agonist ivuxolimab. This chain links TRBV6-6 with TRBJ2-5; no firm D call. The sequence came from an adult with an advanced solid tumor such as melanoma, head and neck, liver or kidney cancer. The CDR3 reads CASSLDSQETQYF. In DNA form, the CDR3 reads TGTGCCAGCAGCCTCGACTCCCAAGAGACCCAGTACTTC.